Sequencing of this T cell receptor (beta chain) was carried out in a study of blood T cells in healthy people across ages. Notes on the study in general: PBMCs left unsorted prevented a conclusive naive versus antigen-experienced comparison.

As regards this clonotype: What it recognizes is unknown.

Next came a second PCR, run for roughly 6 to 11 cycles, which used a sample-barcoded 5' primer along with a J-beta primer mix. Per sample, CDR3-containing paired-end reads numbered at least 2.5 million. Using its own MiXCR run on the 5' RACE reads, TCRdb lists one record per CDR3 protein. The table includes fewer than 950,000 distinct CDR3 sequences, 30% to 45% detected once. Donors were systemically healthy Caucasian individuals from Russia aged 6 to 90 years. Total RNA was isolated from each sample in quantities of at least 6 micrograms. The V end was cut by 3 bases, the J end by 7 bases, with 11 bases between. Germline loops: CDR1 SGDLS, CDR2 YYNGEE. There are 12 residues in the CDR3.

What was sequenced was blood. This sequence was found in a man between 18 and 29 years old in good health. This chain links TRBV9 with TRBJ2-7; D is ambiguous. CDR3 nucleotide sequence: TGTGCCAGCAGCGCCTCCTTCAATGAGCAGTACTTC. This sequence encodes CASSASFNEQYF.